What follows is one T cell receptor beta chain and its context. What it binds is not known. Researchers barred patients who had uncontrolled infection, other autoimmune disease, pregnancy or lactation. Diagnoses rested on clinical symptoms, serum thyroxine and TRAb, thyroid ultrasound and orbital computed tomography. Trimming took off 6 bases at V and 2 bases at J, with 14 bases between the two ends. CDR1 SEHNR and CDR2 FQNEAQ come from the germline V gene (reference sequence). The CDR3 covers 14 residues. The CDR3 regions of TCR beta were amplified from RNA transcripts. Primed by the HTBI set, a first-round RT-PCR was run on the TCR CDR3. MiXCR, applied by TCRdb to the multiplex PCR reads, yields one record per CDR3 protein. The table lists 480,000 or so distinct CDR3 sequences, 40% to 50% of them singletons. The source of the sample is a study of T cells in Graves' hyperthyroidism and ophthalmopathy. Notes on the study in general: Ophthalmopathy stood apart from stable hyperthyroidism in a 13 V-J model.

Sequenced: peripheral blood or thyroid tissue (not recorded which). This chain joins TRBV7-9 and TRBJ2-7; weak D call: TRBD2 (5 bases). The TCR sequence derives from an adult woman with Graves' disease, either hyperthyroidism or ophthalmopathy (not recorded which). CDR3 nucleotides: TGTGCCAGCAGTTTAAGCGGACTTACCTACGAGCAGTACTTC. Its protein product is CASSLSGLTYEQYF.